Listed here are 28 T cell receptor beta chains from one sample, sequenced in a study of blood T cells in healthy people across ages. A second about 7 to 11 cycle PCR used barcoded and J-beta primers. TCRdb re-called the 5' RACE reads through MiXCR, storing one row per CDR3 protein. The table lists hundreds of thousands of distinct CDR3 sequences, 47% of them singletons. Sequenced sample: blood. These TCRs come from an elderly man in good health.

The chain recombines TRBV20-1 with TRBJ2-5, with D perhaps matching TRBD1 (5 bases). The V gene lost 2 bases and the J gene lost 11 bases, with 12 bases spanning the gap. The CDR3 loop spans 11 amino acids. Germline CDR1 reads DFQATT; CDR2 reads SNEGSKA (reference sequence). The chain's CDR3 is CSARSDNEQYF. DNA for the CDR3: TGCAGTGCTAGATCGGACAATGAGCAGTACTTC.

This chain joins TRBV20-1 and TRBJ2-1; TRBD2 aligns across 14 bases. CDR1 and CDR2 (germline): DFQATT, SNEGSKA (reference sequence). J was trimmed by 0 bases and V by 4 bases; bases with no gene match: 11. The CDR3 sequence is 19 residues long. CDR3 DNA: TGCAGTGCTAAAAGACTAGCGGGAGGGTCTGAAATCTCCTACAATGAGCAGTTCTTC. It specifies CSAKRLAGGSEISYNEQFF.

The gene calls are TRBV18 and TRBJ2-3; the D is unclear. Germline CDR1 and CDR2: KGHSH and LQKENI. CDR3 length equals 15 residues. Trimming removed 4 bases from V and 2 bases from J, with 13 bases in between. For the CDR3, the DNA is TGTGCCAGCTCACTTAGGAAAGAACACACAGATACGCAGTATTTT. Its protein is CASSLRKEHTDTQYF.

The gene calls are TRBV7-2 and TRBJ1-2, with D unclear. The germline gives CDR1 SGHTA, CDR2 FQGNSA. V dropped 11 bases and J dropped 4 bases, with 14 bases sitting between them. The CDR3 spans 12 residues. The CDR3 sequence is CACRGTVYGYTF. CDR3 in DNA: TGTGCCTGCCGAGGCACAGTCTATGGCTACACCTTC.

The chain joins TRBV7-6 to TRBJ2-3; D unclear. The CDR3 consists of 16 residues. V lost 3 bases, J lost 0 bases, and 13 bases lay in between. Germline loops: CDR1 SGHVS, CDR2 FNYEAQ. The CDR3 DNA is TGTGCCAGCAGCTTGGTGGCTCCATCTAGCACAGATACGCAGTATTTT. It translates to CASSLVAPSSTDTQYF.

V usage is TRBV7-9 and J usage is TRBJ1-6; TRBD1 matches at 7 bases. Losses at the gene ends were 5 bases for V and 8 bases for J; bases not matched to a gene: 12. Per the germline V gene, CDR1 is SEHNR and CDR2 is FQNEAQ (reference sequence). CDR3 length: 16 residues. DNA of the CDR3: TGTGCCAGCAGCCGCAGGGGGATTGAGGGGGATTCACCCCTCCACTTT. It encodes CASSRRGIEGDSPLHF.

CDR3 coding DNA: TGTGCCAGCAGCCGTCAAACCCCAGGGGACGGCTATGGCTACACCTTC. This encodes CASSRQTPGDGYGYTF. The chain combines TRBV3-1 with TRBJ1-2; D may be TRBD1 (6 bases). CDR3 size: 16 residues. Trimming took off 4 bases at V and 4 bases at J, with 19 bases between the two ends. The germline V gene encodes CDR1 LGHDT and CDR2 YNNKEL (reference sequence).

This chain joins TRBV4-3 and TRBJ2-3, with D possibly being TRBD2 (6 bases). This CDR3 has 19 residues. V shed 0 bases and J shed 1 base, with 20 bases lying between them. Germline V gene data show CDR1 as LGHNA and CDR2 as YSLEER. CDR3 residues: CASSQDVGIGRGRTDTQYF. In nucleotides, the CDR3 is TGCGCCAGCAGCCAAGATGTCGGGATTGGGCGGGGTCGCACAGATACGCAGTATTTT.

This chain uses TRBV6-2 or TRBV6-3 with TRBJ2-1; 8 bases agree with TRBD1. This CDR3 spans 15 amino acids. The ends lost 6 bases at V and 8 bases at J; junction bases unmatched: 12. The germline gives CDR1 MNHEY, CDR2 SVGEGT. The CDR3 is CASSRTGTGLHEQFF. CDR3 sequence (DNA): TGTGCCAGCAGCCGCACTGGGACAGGATTACATGAGCAGTTCTTC.

This clonotype was counted many times. CDR3 nucleotides: TGTGCCAGCTCACCACCGGGACAGAACTATGGCTACACCTTC. Its translation: CASSPPGQNYGYTF. This sequence joins TRBV7-2 and TRBJ1-2; TRBD1 aligns across 7 bases. CDR3 length equals 14 residues. V shed 8 bases and J 2 bases; nucleotides not matched to a gene: 8. Looked up from germline, CDR1 is SGHTA and CDR2 is FQGNSA.

The rearrangement joins TRBV6-5 to TRBJ2-5, with D perhaps TRBD1 or TRBD2 (6 bases each). Trimming took off 6 bases at V and 7 bases at J, with 18 bases between the two ends. The germline CDR1 and CDR2 sequences are MNHEY and SVGAGI. The CDR3 loop spans 14 amino acids. For the CDR3, the DNA is TGTGCCAGCAGACCTCGAGGGGGAGGTGGGACCCAGTACTTC. The encoded protein is CASRPRGGGGTQYF.

This clonotype has a handful of counts. The chain joins TRBV20-1 to TRBJ2-1, with 13 bases aligning to TRBD2. There are 14 residues in the CDR3. Germline loops: CDR1 DFQATT, CDR2 SNEGSKA (reference sequence). Trimming at V came to 6 bases and at J to 7 bases, leaving 6 bases not matched to a gene. The CDR3 region has the DNA TGCAGTGCACGGACTAGCGGGAGTGTTAATGAGCAGTTCTTC. Translation: CSARTSGSVNEQFF.

The genes are TRBV28 and TRBJ2-3, with 10 positions matching TRBD2. CDR1 and CDR2 (germline): MDHEN, SYDVKM. The CDR3 runs to 16 residues. J lost 2 bases, V lost 6 bases, and 8 bases had no gene match. This chain's CDR3 is CASRRSLAGYTDTQYF. The CDR3 DNA is TGTGCCAGCAGGCGCTCACTAGCGGGGTACACAGATACGCAGTATTTT.

The sample holds a few counts of this clonotype. This CDR3 is CSVVPRQTNYGYTF. For the CDR3, the DNA is TGCAGCGTTGTCCCTCGACAGACTAACTATGGCTACACCTTC. The chain couples TRBV29-1 to TRBJ1-2, with a possible D match to TRBD1 (5 bases). The germline V gene encodes CDR1 SQVTM and CDR2 ANQGSEA. The CDR3 has 14 residues. The V gene lost 4 bases and the J gene lost 0 bases, with 12 bases spanning the gap.

Details on this clonotype: Here the CDR3 omits its conserved ending phenylalanine or tryptophan, so a read error is the likely source. The V gene is TRBV7-2, the J gene TRBJ2-3; TRBD2 agrees at 11 bases. This CDR3 contains 15 residues. The V gene's germline CDR1 is SGHTA and CDR2 FQGNSA. DNA of the CDR3: TGTGCCAGCAGCCCAACTAGCGGGGGCACAGATAAGCAGTATTTG. As protein: CASSPTSGGTDKQYL.

The chain couples TRBV12-3 or TRBV12-4 to TRBJ1-5; tentatively, D is TRBD1 (6 bases). Between the trimmed V and J ends, which lost 7 bases and 4 bases, there was a span of 11 bases. The CDR3 runs 13 residues. The CDR3 loop is CASTTQGNQPQHF. For the CDR3, the DNA is TGTGCCAGCACCACACAGGGAAATCAGCCCCAGCATTTT.

This chain connects TRBV12-3 or TRBV12-4 to TRBJ2-3; 7 nucleotides match TRBD2. The CDR3 length is 18 residues. With V trimmed by 7 bases and J by 3 bases, 19 bases remained unmatched. The CDR3 loop reads CASTEPRGGGLGTDTQYF. For the CDR3, the DNA is TGTGCCAGCACCGAACCCCGGGGCGGGGGATTGGGTACAGATACGCAGTATTTT.

This clonotype was seen only a few times. This chain joins TRBV5-1 and TRBJ2-5, with 7 bases lining up with TRBD1. The J segment lost 12 bases and the V segment lost 0 bases, leaving 14 bases of the junction unmatched. Per the germline V gene, CDR1 is SGHRS and CDR2 is YFSETQ. The CDR3 loop spans 15 amino acids. The CDR3 protein is CASSLVGQGDRHKYF. CDR3 DNA sequence: TGCGCCAGCAGCTTGGTAGGGCAGGGGGATCGCCATAAGTACTTC.

The chain carries TRBV6-2 or TRBV6-3 and TRBJ2-7, with D perhaps TRBD2 (7 bases). The J call is in doubt because the DNA end fits TRBJ2-5 better. From germline, CDR1 is MNHEY and CDR2 SVGEGT. The CDR3 spans 16 residues. The CDR3 protein is CASKFRGGDTQETQYF. CDR3 nucleotides: TGTGCCAGCAAATTCCGGGGAGGGGACACCCAAGAGACCCAGTACTTC.

The chain joins TRBV7-2 to TRBJ2-3; D is possibly TRBD2 (5 bases). V lost 3 bases and J 3 bases, leaving 13 bases between the germline ends. CDR1 and CDR2 (germline): SGHTA, FQGNSA. The CDR3 length is 15 residues. The DNA for the CDR3 is TGTGCCAGCAGCTTCGCGGGTCCGGGAACAGATACGCAGTATTTT. As protein: CASSFAGPGTDTQYF. Supplemented by reference TRBV7-2 and TRBJ2-3, the full variable domain reads GAGVSQSPSNKVTEKGKDVELRCDPISGHTALYWYRQSLGQGLEFLIYFQGNSAPDKSGLPSDRFSAERTGGSVSTLTIQRTQQEDSAVYLCASSFAGPGTDTQYFGPGTRLTVL.

As to this clonotype: A much larger clone is a single base away; this may be a read error. The chain links TRBV6-4 to TRBJ2-7; D might be TRBD1 (5 bases). The J call is in doubt because the DNA end fits TRBJ2-5 better. This CDR3 is 13 amino acids long. The germline CDR1 and CDR2 sequences are MRHNA and SNTAGT. The CDR3 bases are TGTGCCAGCAGCAGGGAACAGCGAGGGACCCAGTACTTC. Its protein product is CASSREQRGTQYF.

The chain has TRBV20-1 and TRBJ2-1; possibly TRBD1 or TRBD2 for D (5 bases each). CDR1 and CDR2 (germline): DFQATT, SNEGSKA (reference sequence). This CDR3 comprises 12 residues. The V end lost 0 bases, the J end lost 5 bases, and 5 bases lay between the germline ends. The CDR3 here is CSAREGDNEQFF. The CDR3 DNA follows: TGCAGTGCTAGAGAGGGGGACAATGAGCAGTTCTTC.

Remarks on this clonotype: Possible read error: a much larger clone is one base away. The J gene is TRBJ2-1, the V gene TRBV29-1; D not certain. TRBJ2-7 explains the end of the DNA better; the J call may be wrong. This CDR3 comprises 12 residues. Germline V CDR1 and CDR2: SQVTM, ANQGSEA. CDR3 loop: CSVDVSYNEQYF. DNA for the CDR3: TGCAGCGTTGATGTCTCCTACAATGAGCAGTACTTC.

A few counts support this clonotype. The CDR3 sequence: CSVWDRGETQYF. DNA for the CDR3: TGCAGCGTTTGGGACAGGGGTGAGACCCAGTACTTC. V usage is TRBV29-1 and J usage is TRBJ2-5; 10 bases align to TRBD1. The CDR3 loop spans 12 amino acids. V shed 5 bases, J shed 5 bases, and the junction held 2 bases outside the gene matches. Germline assignment: CDR1 SQVTM and CDR2 ANQGSEA.

CDR3: CASRTDRYNEQFF. CDR3 coding DNA: TGTGCCAGCAGGACGGACAGATACAATGAGCAGTTCTTC. The V gene is TRBV6-6, the J gene TRBJ2-1, with D possibly matching TRBD1 (6 bases). Trimming cost V 6 bases and J 4 bases, with 10 bases left between them. This CDR3 has 13 amino acids. CDR1 and CDR2 from the germline V gene are MNHNY and SVGAGI (reference sequence).

The genes are TRBV4-3 and TRBJ2-3, with 13 bases matching TRBD2. The CDR3 is 16 amino acids. J lost 4 bases, V lost 1 base, and 2 bases had no gene match. Germline CDR1 reads LGHNA; CDR2 reads YSLEER. The chain's CDR3 is CASSQVTSGGADTQYF. The CDR3 nucleotides read TGCGCCAGCAGCCAAGTCACTAGCGGGGGGGCAGATACGCAGTATTTT.

The chain employs TRBV20-1 and TRBJ2-3; 7 bases line up with TRBD2. With 5 bases clipped from V and 4 bases from J, the junction kept 9 bases outside the gene matches. CDR3 size: 14 residues. Germline CDR1 reads DFQATT; CDR2 reads SNEGSKA (reference sequence). The CDR3 reads CSAPRAGVADTQYF. In nucleotides, the CDR3 is TGCAGTGCTCCCAGGGCGGGAGTGGCAGATACGCAGTATTTT.

V is TRBV7-2 and J is TRBJ2-3; D is tentatively TRBD1 or TRBD2 (6 bases each). Per germline, CDR1 SGHTA and CDR2 FQGNSA. The V and J ends lost 4 bases and 0 bases respectively, with 14 bases between them. This CDR3 contains 16 residues. The CDR3 region has the DNA TGTGCCAGCAGCTACGTCGGGGGCCTGAGCACAGATACGCAGTATTTT. Protein product: CASSYVGGLSTDTQYF.